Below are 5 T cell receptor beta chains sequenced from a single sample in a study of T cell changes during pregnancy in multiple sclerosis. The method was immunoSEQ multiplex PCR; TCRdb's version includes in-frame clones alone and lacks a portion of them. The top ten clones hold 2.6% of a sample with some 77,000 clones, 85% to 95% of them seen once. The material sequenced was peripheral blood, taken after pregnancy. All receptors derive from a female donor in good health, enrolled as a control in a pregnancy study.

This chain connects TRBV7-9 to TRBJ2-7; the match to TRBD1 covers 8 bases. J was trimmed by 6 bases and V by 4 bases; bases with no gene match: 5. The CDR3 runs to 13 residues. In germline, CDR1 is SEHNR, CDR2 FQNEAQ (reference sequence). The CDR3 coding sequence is TGTGCCAGCAGCTCACAGGGGGTCGGCGAGCAGTACTTC. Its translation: CASSSQGVGEQYF.

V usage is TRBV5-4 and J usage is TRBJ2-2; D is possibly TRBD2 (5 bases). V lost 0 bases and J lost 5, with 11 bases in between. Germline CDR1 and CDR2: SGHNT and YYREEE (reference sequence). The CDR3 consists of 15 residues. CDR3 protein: CASSLGTSATGELFF. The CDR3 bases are TGTGCCAGCAGCTTGGGGACTTCGGCGACCGGGGAGCTGTTTTTT.

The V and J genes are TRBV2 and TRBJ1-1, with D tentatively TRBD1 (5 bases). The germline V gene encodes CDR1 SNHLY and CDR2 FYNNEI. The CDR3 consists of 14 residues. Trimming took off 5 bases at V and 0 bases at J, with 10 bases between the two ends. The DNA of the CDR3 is TGTGCCAGCAGTCCGAAGACAGTGAACACTGAAGCTTTCTTT. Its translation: CASSPKTVNTEAFF.

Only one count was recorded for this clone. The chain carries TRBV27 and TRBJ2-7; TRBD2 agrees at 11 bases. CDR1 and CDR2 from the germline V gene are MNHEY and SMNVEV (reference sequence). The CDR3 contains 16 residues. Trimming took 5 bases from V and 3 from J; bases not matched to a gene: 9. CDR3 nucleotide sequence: TGTGCCAGCAGTCCCACCCGGCTAGCGGGAGGCTACGAGCAGTACTTC. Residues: CASSPTRLAGGYEQYF.

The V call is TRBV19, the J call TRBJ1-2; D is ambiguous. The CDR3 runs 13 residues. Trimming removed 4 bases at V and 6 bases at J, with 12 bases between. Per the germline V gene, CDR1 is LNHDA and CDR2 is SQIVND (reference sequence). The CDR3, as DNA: TGTGCCAGTAGTAACAGCTTCTGGGATGGCTACACCTTC. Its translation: CASSNSFWDGYTF.